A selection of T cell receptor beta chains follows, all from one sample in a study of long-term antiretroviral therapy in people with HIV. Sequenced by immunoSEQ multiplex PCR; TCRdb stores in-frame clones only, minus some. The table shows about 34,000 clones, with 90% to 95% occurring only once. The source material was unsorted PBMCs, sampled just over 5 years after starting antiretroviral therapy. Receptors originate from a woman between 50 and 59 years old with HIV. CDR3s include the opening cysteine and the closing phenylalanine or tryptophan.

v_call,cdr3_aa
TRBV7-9,CASSLGQGVTDTQYF
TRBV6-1,CASSRVHEQFF
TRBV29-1,CSVRRDRLRTGTEAFF
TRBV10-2,CASSPIPRQPQHF
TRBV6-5,CASRRDRNGNQPQHF
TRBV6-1,CASSEFGTGGTQETQYF
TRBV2,CASSRDSSTDTQYF
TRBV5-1,CASSLAPGYNSPLHF
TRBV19,CASRHRLRGNNEQFF
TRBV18,CASSPGDGMNTEAFF
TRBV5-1,CASSQVGTGYEQYF
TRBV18,CASSHGTGGTYNEQFF
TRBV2,CASSGGGAGNEKLFF
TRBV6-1,CASSELRGPAYNEQFF
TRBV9,CASSVGMLAGGQDTDTQYF
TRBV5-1,CASSPLVTGRDGYTF
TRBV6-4,CASSDYQGFTEAFF
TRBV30,CAWRPGLAGSETQYF
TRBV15,CATGQSQGAGGNIQYF
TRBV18,CASSQTRDRGLANYGYTF
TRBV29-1,CSVGGQSWLGDTEAFF
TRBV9,CASSSTRGGVDTQYF
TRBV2,CASSETGGEGEQYF
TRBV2,CASSALVGGFEQYF
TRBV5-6,CASSLAGRGDYNEQFF
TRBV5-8,CASSLFLNTEAFF
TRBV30,CAWSVWGVSYEQYF
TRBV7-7,CASSLDGGDTQYF
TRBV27,CASSFPPGTVPYEQYF
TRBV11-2,CASSLGGTGRGYTF
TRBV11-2,CASSPRQSKGEKLFF
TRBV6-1,CASSEQGRLGYEQYF
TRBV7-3,CASSLTGGANYGYTF
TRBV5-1,CASSLWGTGGTDTQYF
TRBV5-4,CASSRDRPPSPLHF
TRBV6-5,CASSYAPDRGAYGYTF
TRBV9,CASSGGQSPNEQFF
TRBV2,CASSVARVTDTQYF
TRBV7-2,CASSPGGSVYGYTF
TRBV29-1,CSAYMGNTEAFF
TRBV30,CAVEGGASYEQYF